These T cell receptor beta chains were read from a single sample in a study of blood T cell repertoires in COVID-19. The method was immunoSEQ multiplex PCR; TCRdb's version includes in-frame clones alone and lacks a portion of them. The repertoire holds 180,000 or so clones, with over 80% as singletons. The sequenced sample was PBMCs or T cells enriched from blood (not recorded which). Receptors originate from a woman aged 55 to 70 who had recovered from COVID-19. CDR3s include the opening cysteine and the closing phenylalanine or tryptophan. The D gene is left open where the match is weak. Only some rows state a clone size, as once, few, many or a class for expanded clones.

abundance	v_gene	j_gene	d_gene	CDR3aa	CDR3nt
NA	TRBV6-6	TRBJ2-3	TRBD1	CASSYYGQGAVDTQYF	TGTGCCAGCAGTTACTACGGACAGGGGGCAGTGGATACGCAGTATTTT
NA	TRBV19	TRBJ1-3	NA	CASTPRQAGQSVGNTIYF	TGTGCCAGTACCCCGAGGCAGGCAGGACAGTCGGTCGGAAACACCATATATTTT
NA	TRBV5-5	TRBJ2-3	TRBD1	CASSVGTGGRGASTDTQYF	TGTGCCAGCAGCGTCGGGACAGGGGGTCGGGGGGCTAGCACAGATACGCAGTATTTT
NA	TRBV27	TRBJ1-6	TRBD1	CASSLTQGINPHF	TGTGCCAGCAGTTTAACACAGGGGATAAACCCACACTTT
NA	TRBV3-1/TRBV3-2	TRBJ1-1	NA	CASSHLEGRAEAFF	TGTGCCAGCAGCCACCTGGAGGGTAGGGCTGAAGCTTTCTTT
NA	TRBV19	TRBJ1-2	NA	CASSIGQGYGYTF	TGTGCCAGTAGTATAGGGCAGGGGTATGGCTACACCTTC
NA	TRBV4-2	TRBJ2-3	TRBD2	CASSQDRGLAGSDTQYF	TGTGCCAGCAGCCAAGATCGAGGGTTAGCGGGGTCAGATACGCAGTATTTT
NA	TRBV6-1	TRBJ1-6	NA	CASSEAHRTNSPLHF	TGTGCCAGCAGTGAAGCGCACAGGACCAATTCACCCCTCCACTTT
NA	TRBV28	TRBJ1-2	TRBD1	CASSSGTGTAGLGGYTF	TGTGCCAGCAGTTCCGGAACAGGGACAGCAGGCCTTGGGGGCTACACCTTC
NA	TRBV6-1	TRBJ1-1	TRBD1	CASSDTGGWSTEAFF	TGTGCCAGCAGTGATACAGGGGGCTGGAGCACTGAAGCTTTCTTT
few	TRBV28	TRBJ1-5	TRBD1	CASGTGDMISPQHF	TGTGCCAGCGGGACAGGGGACATGATCAGTCCCCAGCATTTT
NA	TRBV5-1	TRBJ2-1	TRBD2	CASSLGPASGDYNEQFF	TGCGCCAGCAGCTTGGGTCCGGCTAGCGGGGATTACAATGAGCAGTTCTTC
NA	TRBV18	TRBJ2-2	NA	CASSGLTGELFF	TGTGCCAGCTCAGGACTAACCGGGGAGCTGTTTTTT
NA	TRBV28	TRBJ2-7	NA	CASSPSFSSFYEQYF	TGTGCCAGCAGTCCTAGTTTCTCGTCTTTCTACGAGCAGTACTTC
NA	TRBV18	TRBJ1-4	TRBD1	CASNPGQGIVLDEKLFF	TGTGCCAGCAACCCGGGACAGGGTATAGTCTTGGATGAAAAACTGTTTTTT
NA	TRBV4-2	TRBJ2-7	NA	CASSQDPGALYEQYF	TGTGCCAGCAGCCAAGATCCAGGGGCTCTATACGAGCAGTACTTC
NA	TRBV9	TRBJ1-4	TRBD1	CASSPRDRSNEKLFF	TGTGCCAGCAGCCCGCGGGACAGGTCCAATGAAAAACTGTTTTTT
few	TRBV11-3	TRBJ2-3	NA	CASSVRGAEGDTQYF	TGTGCCAGCAGCGTCAGGGGAGCAGAGGGGGATACGCAGTATTTT
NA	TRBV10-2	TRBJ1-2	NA	CASSDSGSNYGYTF	TGCGCCAGCAGTGACTCCGGGTCTAACTATGGCTACACCTTC
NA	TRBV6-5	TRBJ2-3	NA	CASCTGSAGTDTQYF	TGTGCCAGCTGTACGGGTTCAGCGGGTACAGATACGCAGTATTTT
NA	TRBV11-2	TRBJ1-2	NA	CASSTGVYGYTF	TGTGCCAGCAGCACAGGCGTCTATGGCTACACCTTC
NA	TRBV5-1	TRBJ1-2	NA	CASSAQPNYGYTF	TGCGCCAGCAGCGCACAGCCTAACTATGGCTACACCTTC
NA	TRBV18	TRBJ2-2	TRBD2	CASSPPWTSGSTGELFF	TGTGCCAGCTCACCACCATGGACTAGCGGGAGCACCGGGGAGCTGTTTTTT
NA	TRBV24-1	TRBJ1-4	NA	CATSDVTRSENEKLFF	TGTGCCACCAGTGACGTAACAAGAAGCGAAAATGAAAAACTGTTTTTT
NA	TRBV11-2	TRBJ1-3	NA	CASSLQGLGNTIYF	TGTGCCAGCAGCTTACAGGGGCTTGGAAACACCATATATTTT
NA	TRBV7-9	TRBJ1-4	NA	CASSPLASTNEKLFF	TGTGCCAGCAGCCCCCTAGCCTCAACTAATGAAAAACTGTTTTTT